Sequencing of this T cell receptor beta chain was carried out in a study of blood T cell repertoires in COVID-19. Study background: Some COVID-19 samples were acute and others convalescent; all came from the United States, Italy and Spain. T cells, B-cell-depleted T cells, or PBMCs supplied cDNA or gDNA.

Clones were read by immunoSEQ multiplex PCR, and TCRdb kept only the in-frame ones, dropping some. Of 55,000 to 60,000 clones listed, more than 75% are singletons. The clonotype originates from a man in his forties with active COVID-19. Sequencing was done on a sample of peripheral blood.

The CDR3 nucleotides are TGTGCCAGCAGCCCCCCGGTGTTTCTTGGACAGGGGGGTGGCTACACCTTC. This sequence encodes CASSPPVFLGQGGGYTF. The rearrangement joins TRBV7-9 to TRBJ1-2; TRBD1 agrees at 10 bases. CDR3 size: 17 residues. V gave up 5 bases and J gave up 7 bases; unmatched junction bases: 16. Germline-derived CDR1 and CDR2 are SEHNR and FQNEAQ (reference sequence).